These T cell receptor beta chains were read from a single sample in a study of blood T cell repertoires in COVID-19. Assay: immunoSEQ multiplex PCR; the TCRdb copy retains only in-frame clones and omits some. The repertoire includes about 220,000 clones, approximately 81% of them detected once, and about 3.8% sits in the top ten. The sequencing sample was made of peripheral blood. All receptors come from a woman over 75 with acute or convalescent COVID-19. CDR3s include the opening cysteine and the closing phenylalanine or tryptophan. The D gene is left open where the match is weak. A clone size is listed for some rows: how often the clone was seen (once, few, many), or a class if it is expanded.

-	TRBV5-1	TRBJ1-1	TRBD1	TGCGCCAGCAGCCGACAGGGGAACACTGAAGCTTTCTTT	CASSRQGNTEAFF
-	TRBV18	TRBJ2-3	-	TGTGCCAGCTCACCACTTGCACCCGGCGGGGGCACAGATACGCAGTATTTT	CASSPLAPGGGTDTQYF
-	TRBV28	TRBJ1-3	-	TGTGCCAGCAGTGTCTACCAGGGTACTGGAAACACCATATATTTT	CASSVYQGTGNTIYF
-	TRBV7-2	TRBJ2-3	-	TGTGCCAGCAGCTTAGTGGGCTCTAGCACAGATACGCAGTATTTT	CASSLVGSSTDTQYF
-	TRBV18	TRBJ1-2	-	TGTGCCAGCTCACCCGCGGCTTTAGCTAACTATGGCTACACCTTC	CASSPAALANYGYTF
-	TRBV6-5	TRBJ1-6	-	TGTGCCAGCAGTTACTCCGGGAAAGATTCACCCCTCCACTTT	CASSYSGKDSPLHF
once	TRBV18	TRBJ1-3	-	TGTGCCAGCTCACCTGGGACAAGCTCTGGAAACACCATATATTTT	CASSPGTSSGNTIYF
-	TRBV9	TRBJ2-7	TRBD1	TGTGCCAGCAGCGTAGCTCCGGGACAGGGCTACGAGCAGTACTTC	CASSVAPGQGYEQYF
-	TRBV5-1	TRBJ2-7	TRBD2	TGCGCCAGCAGCCTCGGACTAGCGGGAAGCAATAAAGAGCAGTACTTC	CASSLGLAGSNKEQYF
-	TRBV9	TRBJ2-1	TRBD2	TGTGCCAGCAGCGTATCCTCCGGGCCTAGCGGGGCCAATGAGCAGTTCTTC	CASSVSSGPSGANEQFF
once	TRBV7-7	TRBJ2-5	TRBD1	TGTGCCAGCAGTCGCGGGACAGGGGCGTCAGAGACCCAGTACTTC	CASSRGTGASETQYF
-	TRBV19	TRBJ1-3	TRBD1	TGTGCCAGTAGTATGCGACAGGGAAGAGGAAACACCATATATTTT	CASSMRQGRGNTIYF
-	TRBV19	TRBJ2-3	TRBD2	TGTGCCAGTAGTGAGTTAGCGGGGGGGGCAGATACGCAGTATTTT	CASSELAGGADTQYF
-	TRBV5-1	TRBJ1-6	-	TGCGCCAGCAGCTTGGAACAGGGATATAATTCACCCCTCCACTTT	CASSLEQGYNSPLHF
few	TRBV7-2	TRBJ1-3	TRBD1	TGTGCCAGCAGCCCGAACCAGGGGGCATCCTCTGGAAACACCATATATTTT	CASSPNQGASSGNTIYF
-	TRBV6-5	TRBJ1-2	-	TGTGCCAGCAGTTACTTTGGGCGCGGGGGTCGCTACACCTTC	CASSYFGRGGRYTF